This T cell receptor beta chain was recovered during a study of blood T cell repertoires in COVID-19. Produced via immunoSEQ multiplex PCR; TCRdb's table is partial and in-frame only. The data show 100,000 to 150,000 clones, about 74% seen once. V shed 3 bases and J 3 bases; nucleotides not matched to a gene: 9. The germline CDR1 and CDR2 sequences are MNHEY and SMNVEV (reference sequence). The CDR3 totals 16 residues. J is TRBJ2-3 and V is TRBV27, with TRBD2 matching 7 bases. The clonotype comes from an elderly man with COVID-19, enrolled during active disease. The specimen was peripheral blood. CDR3 protein: CASSFWGRARTDTQYF. CDR3 DNA: TGTGCCAGCAGTTTTTGGGGGAGGGCAAGGACAGATACGCAGTATTTT.